These 12 T cell receptor beta chains share one sample of origin, sequenced in a study of T-cell memory formation after mild COVID-19. TCRdb re-called the 5' RACE reads through MiXCR, storing one row per CDR3 protein. In the table there are about 500,000 distinct CDR3 sequences, over 20% of which are singletons. Material for sequencing was PBMCs or a T cell subset sorted from them (not recorded which). Receptor source: an adult woman who had mild COVID-19 (a few samples of this study predate the infection). Cell type and time point are not known.

There are a few counts of this clonotype. The V and J genes are TRBV21-1 and TRBJ1-4. TRBV21-1 constitutes a pseudogene. The CDR3 spans 14 residues. CDR3 protein: CASTRGGLNEKLFF. CDR3 nucleotide sequence: TGTGCCAGCACTCGGGGAGGGCTTAATGAAAAACTGTTTTTT.

V usage is TRBV15 and J usage is TRBJ2-7; 7 positions agree with TRBD1. The trim removed 0 bases at V and 4 bases at J, leaving 6 bases unmatched. This CDR3 spans 15 amino acids. Germline CDR1 and CDR2: LNHNV and YYDKDF (reference sequence). The CDR3 DNA reads as TGTGCCACCAGCAGAGACCGGGACAGTGTTTACGAGCAGTACTTC. It codes for CATSRDRDSVYEQYF. Combining the CDR3 with reference TRBV15 and TRBJ2-7 gives the whole variable domain DAMVIQNPRYQVTQFGKPVTLSCSQTLNHNVMYWYQQKSSQAPKLLFHYYDKDFNNEADTPDNFQSRRPNTSFCFLDIRSPGLGDTAMYLCATSRDRDSVYEQYFGPGTRLTVT.

This clonotype was counted a few times. The chain joins TRBV3-1 to TRBJ2-3; D unresolved. The CDR3 spans 12 residues. V shed 4 bases and J shed 1 base, with 3 bases lying between them. Germline V gene data show CDR1 as LGHDT and CDR2 as YNNKEL (reference sequence). The CDR3 nucleotides read TGTGCCAGCAGCCGGCGCACAGATACGCAGTATTTT. The encoded protein is CASSRRTDTQYF.

V usage is TRBV29-1 and J usage is TRBJ1-1; weak D call: TRBD1 (5 bases). Trimming pared 4 bases from V and 1 base from J, leaving 7 bases between. The CDR3 extends over 12 amino acids. Germline lookup yields CDR1 SQVTM and CDR2 ANQGSEA. CDR3 DNA sequence: TGCAGCGTTGGGGGGTGGAACACTGAAGCTTTCTTT. Translated, it gives CSVGGWNTEAFF.

This clonotype has just a few counts. The genes are TRBV10-3 and TRBJ1-5; D call uncertain. CDR1 and CDR2 (germline): ENHRY, SYGVKD. Trimming took off 4 bases at V and 1 base at J, with 5 bases between the two ends. The CDR3 spans 13 residues. The CDR3 nucleotides read TGTGCCATCAGTGGGAAGAGCAATCAGCCCCAGCATTTT. It codes for CAISGKSNQPQHF.

There are a few counts of this clonotype. The chain is built from TRBV7-2 and TRBJ2-2; D may be TRBD2 (5 bases). CDR3 length equals 16 residues. Germline V CDR1 and CDR2: SGHTA, FQGNSA. Trimming removed 6 bases from V and 8 bases from J, with 22 bases in between. This CDR3 is CASSSEFRESSGELFF. The CDR3 DNA is TGTGCCAGCAGTTCCGAATTCCGGGAAAGTTCAGGGGAGCTGTTTTTT.

The chain recombines TRBV5-1 with TRBJ2-1; 9 nucleotides align to TRBD1. With V trimmed by 0 bases and J by 7 bases, 2 bases remained unmatched. CDR1 and CDR2 from the germline V gene are SGHRS and YFSETQ. The CDR3 length is 14 residues. The DNA of the CDR3 is TGCGCCAGCAGCTTGGTAGGGACAGGGAATGAGCAGTTCTTC. Translation: CASSLVGTGNEQFF.

This clonotype was detected once. The chain carries TRBV12-5 and TRBJ2-7; possibly TRBD1 for D (6 bases). The V gene's germline CDR1 is LGHNT and CDR2 FRNRAP. The CDR3 consists of 14 residues. V dropped 0 bases and J dropped 6 bases, with 12 bases sitting between them. The DNA for the CDR3 is TGTGCTAGTGGTTTGGTGGGCAGGGGTGGCGAGCAGTACTTC. This codes for CASGLVGRGGEQYF.

The chain is built from TRBV6-1 and TRBJ2-1; 9 positions match TRBD2. This CDR3 region has 16 residues. CDR1 is MNHNS and CDR2 is SASEGT in the germline V gene. J was trimmed by 5 bases and V by 0 bases; bases with no gene match: 5. The DNA for the CDR3 is TGTGCCAGCAGTGAAGCTGTGGCGGGGGGGGACAATGAGCAGTTCTTC. Residues: CASSEAVAGGDNEQFF.

The chain uses TRBV7-9 and TRBJ1-1, with 8 bases aligning to TRBD1. V gave up 1 base and J gave up 3 bases; unmatched junction bases: 19. The CDR3 sequence is 20 residues long. Germline V gene sequence: CDR1 SEHNR, CDR2 FQNEAQ (reference sequence). CDR3 sequence: CASSLGPATGQAVEYTEAFF. CDR3 DNA sequence: TGTGCCAGCAGCTTAGGCCCGGCGACGGGACAGGCGGTGGAATACACTGAAGCTTTCTTT.

The sample holds a few counts of this clonotype. The J gene is TRBJ1-3, the V gene TRBV12-3 or TRBV12-4; no clear D. V was shortened by 7 bases and J by 3 bases, with 10 bases between the two germline ends. The CDR3 length is 13 residues. CDR3 coding DNA: TGTGCCAGCACCCTGGCAGTTGGAAACACCATATATTTT. Translation gives CASTLAVGNTIYF.

This clonotype was seen a handful of times. The chain has TRBV5-5 and TRBJ2-1, with D perhaps matching TRBD2 (6 bases). V lost 4 bases and J lost 7, with 21 bases in between. The CDR3 loop spans 16 amino acids. Germline V CDR1 and CDR2: SGHKS, YYEKEE (reference sequence). In DNA form, the CDR3 reads TGTGCCAGCAGCCCCGGAGGGAGTGACCCCTTTAATGAGCAGTTCTTC. Amino acid sequence: CASSPGGSDPFNEQFF.